This TCR beta chain is drawn from a study of blood T cells in healthy people across ages. With a J-beta primer mix and a sample-barcoded 5' primer, a second PCR ran roughly 6 to 12 cycles. TCRdb recomputed calls from the 5' RACE reads with MiXCR, one row per CDR3 protein. The sample has roughly 700,000 distinct CDR3 sequences, just under 25% seen once; the top ten hold 9.4%. These sequences were also reported in another study, on T cells of mothers and their children. This second study notes: According to the study, all extracted RNA entered cDNA synthesis at approximately 1.5 ug per 15 ul.

This TCR derives from a boy between 5 and 17 years old in good health. Material: blood.

The DNA for the CDR3 is TGCGCCAGCAGCCACCAAACTGAGGGTTACGAGCAGTACTTC. Amino acid sequence: CASSHQTEGYEQYF. The rearrangement joins TRBV4-1 to TRBJ2-5, with D possibly TRBD2 on 5 matching bases. The end of the DNA aligns better with TRBJ2-7, so the J call may be wrong. CDR1 is MGHRA, CDR2 YSYEKL, per germline. The CDR3 consists of 14 residues.